This T cell receptor beta chain was identified in a study of T cells in localized non-small cell lung cancer. The study's findings and limits: Appearances in adjacent lung were noted for a median 57 of the top 100 tumor clones.

With respect to this clone: Its antigen is currently unknown.

Libraries were prepared by immunoSEQ multiplex PCR; TCRdb keeps only in-frame clonotypes and omits some of them. The table records about 40,000 clones, about 90% of them present only once. Per germline, CDR1 SGHAT and CDR2 FQNNGV. The CDR3 has 14 amino acids. V shed 3 bases and J shed 10 bases, with 16 bases lying between them. This sequence joins TRBV11-2 and TRBJ2-1, with D tentatively TRBD1 (6 bases). The sequences come from peripheral blood, collected before any cancer treatment. This receptor was taken from a man between 40 and 70 years old with stage I lung adenocarcinoma. The CDR3 loop is CASSLEAGVREQFF. CDR3 nucleotides: TGTGCCAGCAGCTTGGAAGCAGGGGTGAGGGAGCAGTTCTTC.